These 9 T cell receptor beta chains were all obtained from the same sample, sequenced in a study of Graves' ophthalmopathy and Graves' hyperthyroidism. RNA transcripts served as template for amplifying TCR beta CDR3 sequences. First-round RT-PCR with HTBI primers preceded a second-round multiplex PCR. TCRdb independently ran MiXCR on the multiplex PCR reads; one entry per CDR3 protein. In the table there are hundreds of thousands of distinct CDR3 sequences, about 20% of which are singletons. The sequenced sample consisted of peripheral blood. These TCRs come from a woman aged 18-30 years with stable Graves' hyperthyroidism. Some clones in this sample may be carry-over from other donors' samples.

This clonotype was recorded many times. The CDR3 loop is CASSPGTSNGEQYF. The DNA for the CDR3 is TGTGCCAGCAGCCCCGGGACTTCCAACGGGGAGCAGTACTTC. The chain links TRBV7-2 to TRBJ2-7; TRBD2 is a possible D gene (6 bases). Germline CDR1 is SGHTA and CDR2 is FQGNSA. There are 14 residues in the CDR3. Trimming removed 5 bases at V and 7 bases at J, with 18 bases between.

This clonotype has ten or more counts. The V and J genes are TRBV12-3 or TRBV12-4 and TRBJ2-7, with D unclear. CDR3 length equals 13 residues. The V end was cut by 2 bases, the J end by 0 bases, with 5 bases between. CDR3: CASSLSDSYEQYF. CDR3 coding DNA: TGTGCCAGCAGTTTATCAGACTCCTACGAGCAGTACTTC.

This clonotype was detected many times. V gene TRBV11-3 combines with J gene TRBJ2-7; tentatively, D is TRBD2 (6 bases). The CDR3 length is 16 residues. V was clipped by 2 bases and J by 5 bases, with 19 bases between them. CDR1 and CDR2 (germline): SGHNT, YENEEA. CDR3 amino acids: CASSLRNPPGVDEQYF. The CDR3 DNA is TGTGCCAGCAGCTTACGGAACCCCCCGGGGGTTGACGAGCAGTACTTC.

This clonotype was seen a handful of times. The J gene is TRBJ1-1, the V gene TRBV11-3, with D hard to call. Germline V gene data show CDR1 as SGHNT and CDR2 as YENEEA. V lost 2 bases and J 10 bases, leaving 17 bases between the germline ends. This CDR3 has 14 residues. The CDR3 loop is CASSLSRDDFGAFF. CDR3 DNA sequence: TGTGCCAGCAGCTTAAGCAGAGACGACTTTGGAGCTTTCTTT.

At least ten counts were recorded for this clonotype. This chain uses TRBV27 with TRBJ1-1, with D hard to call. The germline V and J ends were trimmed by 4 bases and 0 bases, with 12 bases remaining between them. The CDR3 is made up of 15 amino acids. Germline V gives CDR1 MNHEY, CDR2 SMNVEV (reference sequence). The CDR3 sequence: CASSSTMNMNTEAFF. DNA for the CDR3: TGTGCCAGCAGTTCCACCATGAACATGAACACTGAAGCTTTCTTT.

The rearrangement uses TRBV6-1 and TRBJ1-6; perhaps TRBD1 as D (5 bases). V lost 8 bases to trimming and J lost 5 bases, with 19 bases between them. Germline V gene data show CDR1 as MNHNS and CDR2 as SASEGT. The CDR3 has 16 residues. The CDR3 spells CASGAQSRGNNSPLHF. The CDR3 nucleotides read TGTGCCAGCGGTGCACAATCCCGGGGCAATAATTCACCCCTCCACTTT.

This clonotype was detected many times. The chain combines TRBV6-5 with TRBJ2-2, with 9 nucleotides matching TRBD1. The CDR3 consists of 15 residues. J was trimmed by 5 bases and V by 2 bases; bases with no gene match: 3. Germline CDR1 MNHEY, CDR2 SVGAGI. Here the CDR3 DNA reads TGTGCCAGCAGTTACCGACAGGGGGGGACCGGGGAGCTGTTTTTT. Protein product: CASSYRQGGTGELFF.

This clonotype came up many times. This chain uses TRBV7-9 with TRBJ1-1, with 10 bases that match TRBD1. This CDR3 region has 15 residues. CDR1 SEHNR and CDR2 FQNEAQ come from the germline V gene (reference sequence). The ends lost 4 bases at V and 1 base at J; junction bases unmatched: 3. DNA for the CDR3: TGTGCCAGCAGCTGGGGGGACAGGGGGAACACTGAAGCTTTCTTT. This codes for CASSWGDRGNTEAFF.

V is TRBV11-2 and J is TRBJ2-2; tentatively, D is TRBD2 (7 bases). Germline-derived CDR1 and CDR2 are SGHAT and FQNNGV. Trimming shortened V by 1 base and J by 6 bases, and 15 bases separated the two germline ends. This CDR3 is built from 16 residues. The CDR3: CASSLVAGAWAGELFF. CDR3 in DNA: TGTGCCAGCAGCTTAGTGGCGGGGGCCTGGGCCGGGGAGCTGTTTTTT.